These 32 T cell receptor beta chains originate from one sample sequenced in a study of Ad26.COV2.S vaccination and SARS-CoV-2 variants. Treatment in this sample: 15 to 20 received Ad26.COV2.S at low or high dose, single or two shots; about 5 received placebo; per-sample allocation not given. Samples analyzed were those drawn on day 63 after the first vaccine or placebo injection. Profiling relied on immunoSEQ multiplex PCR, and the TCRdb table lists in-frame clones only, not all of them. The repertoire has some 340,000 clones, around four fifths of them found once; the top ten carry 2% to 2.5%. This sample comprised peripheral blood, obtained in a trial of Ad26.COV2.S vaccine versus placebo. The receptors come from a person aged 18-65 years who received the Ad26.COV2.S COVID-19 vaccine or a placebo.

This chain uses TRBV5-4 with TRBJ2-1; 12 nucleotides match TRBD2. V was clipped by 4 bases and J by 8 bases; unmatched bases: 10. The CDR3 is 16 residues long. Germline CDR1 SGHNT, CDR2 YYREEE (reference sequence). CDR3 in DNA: TGTGCCAGCAGCATGGCGTCTAGCGGGGGGGCCCATGAGCAGTTCTTC. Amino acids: CASSMASSGGAHEQFF.

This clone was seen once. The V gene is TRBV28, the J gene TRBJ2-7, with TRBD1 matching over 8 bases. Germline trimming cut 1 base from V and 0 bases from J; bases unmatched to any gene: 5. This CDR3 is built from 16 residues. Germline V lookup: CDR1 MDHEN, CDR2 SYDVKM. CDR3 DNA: TGTGCCAGCAGTTTATACAGGACAGGGCTCTCCTACGAGCAGTACTTC. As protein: CASSLYRTGLSYEQYF.

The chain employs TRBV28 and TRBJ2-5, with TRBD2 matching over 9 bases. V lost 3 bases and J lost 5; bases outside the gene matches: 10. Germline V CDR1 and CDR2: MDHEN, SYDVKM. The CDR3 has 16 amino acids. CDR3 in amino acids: CASSLGGAGGGETQYF. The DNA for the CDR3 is TGTGCCAGCAGTTTGGGAGGAGCGGGGGGCGGCGAGACCCAGTACTTC.

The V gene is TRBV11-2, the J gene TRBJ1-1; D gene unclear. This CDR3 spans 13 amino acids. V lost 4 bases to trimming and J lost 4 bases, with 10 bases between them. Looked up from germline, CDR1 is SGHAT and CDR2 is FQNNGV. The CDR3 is CASSSRGSTEAFF. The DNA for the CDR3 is TGTGCCAGCAGCTCCCGGGGAAGCACTGAAGCTTTCTTT.

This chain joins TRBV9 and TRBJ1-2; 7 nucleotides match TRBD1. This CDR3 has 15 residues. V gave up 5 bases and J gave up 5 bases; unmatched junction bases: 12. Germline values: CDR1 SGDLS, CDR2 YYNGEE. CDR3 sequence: CASSDPPGQPYGYTF. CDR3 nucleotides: TGTGCCAGCAGTGACCCACCGGGACAGCCTTATGGCTACACCTTC.

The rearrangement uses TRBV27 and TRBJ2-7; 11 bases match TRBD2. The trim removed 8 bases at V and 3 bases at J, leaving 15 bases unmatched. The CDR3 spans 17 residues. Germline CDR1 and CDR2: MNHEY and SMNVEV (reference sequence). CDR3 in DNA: TGTGCCAGCGGTAGCGGGGGGGAATCGGGGACCTTCTACGAGCAGTACTTC. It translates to CASGSGGESGTFYEQYF.

For the CDR3, the DNA is TGTGCCAGCAGCCAAGATGTCGCGGGGGGGCAGTACTTC. Amino acid sequence: CASSQDVAGGQYF. The chain joins TRBV4-2 to TRBJ2-4; TRBD2 matches 9 bases. The CDR3 consists of 13 residues. In germline, CDR1 is LGHNA, CDR2 YNFKEQ. V gave up 0 bases and J gave up 13 bases; unmatched junction bases: 4.

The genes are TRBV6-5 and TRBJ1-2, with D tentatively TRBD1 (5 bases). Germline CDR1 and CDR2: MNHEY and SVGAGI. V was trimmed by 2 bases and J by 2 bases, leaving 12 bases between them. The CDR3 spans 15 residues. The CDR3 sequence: CASSYSRAPNYGYTF. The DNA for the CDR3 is TGTGCCAGCAGTTACAGCAGGGCCCCCAACTATGGCTACACCTTC.

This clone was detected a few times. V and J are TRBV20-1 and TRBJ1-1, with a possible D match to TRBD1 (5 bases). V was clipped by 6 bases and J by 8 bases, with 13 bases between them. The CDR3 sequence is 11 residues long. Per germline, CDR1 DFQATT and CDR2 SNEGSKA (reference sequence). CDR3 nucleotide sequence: TGCAGTGCCTCCCCAGGGAGGGAAGCTTTCTTT. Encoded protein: CSASPGREAFF.

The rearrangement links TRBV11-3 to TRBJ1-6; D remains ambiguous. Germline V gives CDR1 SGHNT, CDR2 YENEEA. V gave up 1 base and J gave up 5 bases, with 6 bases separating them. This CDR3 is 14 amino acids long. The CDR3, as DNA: TGTGCCAGCAGCTTAGTCCGGAATAATTCACCCCTCCACTTT. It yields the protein CASSLVRNNSPLHF.

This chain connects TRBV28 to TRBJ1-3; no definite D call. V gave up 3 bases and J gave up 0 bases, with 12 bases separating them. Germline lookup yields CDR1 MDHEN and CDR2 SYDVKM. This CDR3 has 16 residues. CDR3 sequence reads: CASSLRQAFSGNTIYF. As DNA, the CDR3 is TGTGCCAGCAGTTTGAGGCAGGCCTTCTCTGGAAACACCATATATTTT.

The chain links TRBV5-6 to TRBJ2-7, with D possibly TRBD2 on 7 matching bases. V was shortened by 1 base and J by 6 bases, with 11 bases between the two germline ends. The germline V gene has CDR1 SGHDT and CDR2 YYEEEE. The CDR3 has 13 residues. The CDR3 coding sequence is TGTGCCAGCAGCTTGTTCGCGGGGGCCGAGCAGTACTTC. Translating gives CASSLFAGAEQYF.

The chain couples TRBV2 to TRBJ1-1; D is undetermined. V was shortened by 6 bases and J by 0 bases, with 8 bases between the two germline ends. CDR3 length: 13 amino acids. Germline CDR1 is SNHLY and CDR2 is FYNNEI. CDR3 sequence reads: CASRITVNTEAFF. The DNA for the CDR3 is TGTGCCAGCAGGATTACAGTGAACACTGAAGCTTTCTTT.

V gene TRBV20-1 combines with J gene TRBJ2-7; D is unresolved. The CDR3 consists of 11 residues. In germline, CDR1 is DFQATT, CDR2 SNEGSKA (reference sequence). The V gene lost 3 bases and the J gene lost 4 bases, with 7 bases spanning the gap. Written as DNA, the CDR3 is TGCAGTGCTAGGTTCCGTTACGAGCAGTACTTC. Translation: CSARFRYEQYF.

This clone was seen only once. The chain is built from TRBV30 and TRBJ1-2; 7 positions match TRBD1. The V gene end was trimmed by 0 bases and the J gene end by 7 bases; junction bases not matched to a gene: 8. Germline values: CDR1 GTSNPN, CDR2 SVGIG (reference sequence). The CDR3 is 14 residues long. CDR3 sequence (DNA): TGTGCCTGGAGTGTACTGGCAGGGGGAGGTGGCTACACCTTC. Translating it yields CAWSVLAGGGGYTF. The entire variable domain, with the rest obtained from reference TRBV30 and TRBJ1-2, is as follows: SQTIHQWPATLVQPVGSPLSLECTVEGTSNPNLYWYRQAAGRGLQLLFYSVGIGQISSEVPQNLSASRPQDRQFILSSKKLLLSDSGFYLCAWSVLAGGGGYTFGSGTRLTVV.

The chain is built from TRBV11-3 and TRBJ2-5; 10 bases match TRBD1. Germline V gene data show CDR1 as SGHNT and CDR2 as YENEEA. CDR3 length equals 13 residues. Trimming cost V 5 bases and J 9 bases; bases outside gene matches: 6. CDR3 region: CASSPLDRGAQYF. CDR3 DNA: TGTGCCAGCAGCCCGCTGGACAGGGGGGCCCAGTACTTC.

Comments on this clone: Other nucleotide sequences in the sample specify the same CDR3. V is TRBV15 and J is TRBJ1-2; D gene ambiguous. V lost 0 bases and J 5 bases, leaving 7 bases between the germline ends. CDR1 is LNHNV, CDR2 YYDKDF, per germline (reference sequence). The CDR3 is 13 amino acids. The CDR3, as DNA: TGTGCCACCAGCAGAGATCGAGGGTATGGCTACACCTTC. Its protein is CATSRDRGYGYTF. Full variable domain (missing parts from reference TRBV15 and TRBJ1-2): DAMVIQNPRYQVTQFGKPVTLSCSQTLNHNVMYWYQQKSSQAPKLLFHYYDKDFNNEADTPDNFQSRRPNTSFCFLDIRSPGLGDTAMYLCATSRDRGYGYTFGSGTRLTVV.

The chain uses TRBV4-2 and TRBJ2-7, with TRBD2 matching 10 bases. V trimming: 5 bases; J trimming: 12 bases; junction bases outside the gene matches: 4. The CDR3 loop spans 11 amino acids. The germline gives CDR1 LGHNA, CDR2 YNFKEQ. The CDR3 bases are TGTGCCAGCAGCAATAGCGGGGGGACGTACTTC. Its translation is CASSNSGGTYF.

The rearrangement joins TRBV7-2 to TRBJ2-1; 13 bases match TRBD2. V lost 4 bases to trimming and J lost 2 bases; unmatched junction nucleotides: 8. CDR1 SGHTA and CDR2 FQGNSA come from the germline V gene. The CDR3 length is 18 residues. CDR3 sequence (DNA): TGTGCCAGCAGCTCAAGTACAGGACTAGCGGGGGCCTACAATGAGCAGTTCTTC. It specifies CASSSSTGLAGAYNEQFF.

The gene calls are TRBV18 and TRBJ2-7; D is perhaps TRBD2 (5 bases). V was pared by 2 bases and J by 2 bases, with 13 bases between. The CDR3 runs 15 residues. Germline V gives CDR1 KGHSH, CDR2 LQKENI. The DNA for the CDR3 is TGTGCCAGCTCACCAATATCTCGGGATCCCTACGAGCAGTACTTC. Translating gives CASSPISRDPYEQYF.

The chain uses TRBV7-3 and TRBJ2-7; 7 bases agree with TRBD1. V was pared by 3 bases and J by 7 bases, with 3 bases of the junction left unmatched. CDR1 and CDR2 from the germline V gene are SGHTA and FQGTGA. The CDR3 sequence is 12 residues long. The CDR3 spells CASSLTGWEQYF. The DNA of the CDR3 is TGTGCCAGCAGCTTGACAGGGTGGGAGCAGTACTTC.

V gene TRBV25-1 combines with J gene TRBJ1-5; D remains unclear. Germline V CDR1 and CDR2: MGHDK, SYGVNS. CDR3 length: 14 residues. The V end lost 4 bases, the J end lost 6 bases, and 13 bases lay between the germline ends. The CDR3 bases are TGTGCCAGCAGTGGGATCGGATCAAGTCAGCCCCAGCATTTT. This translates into CASSGIGSSQPQHF.

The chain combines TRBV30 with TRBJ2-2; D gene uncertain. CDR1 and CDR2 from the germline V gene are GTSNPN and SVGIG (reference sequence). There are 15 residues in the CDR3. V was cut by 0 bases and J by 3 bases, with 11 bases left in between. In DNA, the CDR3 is TGTGCCTGGAGTGTACAAGAGACCCACACCGGGGAGCTGTTTTTT. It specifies CAWSVQETHTGELFF.

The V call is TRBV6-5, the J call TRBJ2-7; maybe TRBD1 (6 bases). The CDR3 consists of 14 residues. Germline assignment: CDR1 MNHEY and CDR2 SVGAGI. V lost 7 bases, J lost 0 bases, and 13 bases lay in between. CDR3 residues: CASTPDRSSYEQYF. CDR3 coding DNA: TGTGCCAGCACCCCAGACAGGAGCTCCTACGAGCAGTACTTC.

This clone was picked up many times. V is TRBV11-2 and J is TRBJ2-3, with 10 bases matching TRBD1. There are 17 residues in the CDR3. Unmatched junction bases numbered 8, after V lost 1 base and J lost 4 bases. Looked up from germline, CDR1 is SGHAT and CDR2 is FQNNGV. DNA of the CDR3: TGTGCCAGCAGCTTAGTTTTAGGTGGGACAGGGGCAGATACGCAGTATTTT. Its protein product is CASSLVLGGTGADTQYF.

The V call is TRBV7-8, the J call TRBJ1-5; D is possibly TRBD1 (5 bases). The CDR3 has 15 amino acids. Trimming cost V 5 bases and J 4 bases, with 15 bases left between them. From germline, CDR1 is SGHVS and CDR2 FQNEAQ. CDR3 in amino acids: CASSVPGTLNQPQHF. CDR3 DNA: TGTGCCAGCAGCGTGCCCGGGACGTTAAATCAGCCCCAGCATTTT.

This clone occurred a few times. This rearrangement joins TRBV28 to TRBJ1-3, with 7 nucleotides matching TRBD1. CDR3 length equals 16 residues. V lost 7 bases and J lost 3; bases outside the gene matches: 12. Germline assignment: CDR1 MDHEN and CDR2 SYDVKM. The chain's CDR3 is CASTTHGTDLGNTIYF. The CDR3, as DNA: TGTGCCAGCACGACCCACGGGACAGATCTTGGAAACACCATATATTTT.

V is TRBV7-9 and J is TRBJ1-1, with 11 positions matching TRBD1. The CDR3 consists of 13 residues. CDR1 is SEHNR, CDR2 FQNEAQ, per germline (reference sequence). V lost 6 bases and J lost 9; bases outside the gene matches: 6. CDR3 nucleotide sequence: TGTGCCAGCAGTTTCCGGGACAGGGGGAAAGCTTTCTTT. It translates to CASSFRDRGKAFF.

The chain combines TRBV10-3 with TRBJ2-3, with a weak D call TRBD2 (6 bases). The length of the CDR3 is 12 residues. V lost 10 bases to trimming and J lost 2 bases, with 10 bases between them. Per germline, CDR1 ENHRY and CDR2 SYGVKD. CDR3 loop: CATGTVTDTQYF. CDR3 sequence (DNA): TGTGCCACCGGGACTGTCACAGATACGCAGTATTTT.

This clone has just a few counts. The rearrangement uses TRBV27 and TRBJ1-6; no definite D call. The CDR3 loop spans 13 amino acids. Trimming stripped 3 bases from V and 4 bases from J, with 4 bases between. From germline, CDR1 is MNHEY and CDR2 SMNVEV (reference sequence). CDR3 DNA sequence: TGTGCCAGCAGTTTGCATTATAATTCACCCCTCCACTTT. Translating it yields CASSLHYNSPLHF.

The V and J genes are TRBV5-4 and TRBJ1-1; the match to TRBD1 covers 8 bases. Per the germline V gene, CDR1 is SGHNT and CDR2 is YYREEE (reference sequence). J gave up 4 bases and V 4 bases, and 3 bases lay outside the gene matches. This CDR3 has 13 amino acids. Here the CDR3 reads CASSGGTGTEAFF. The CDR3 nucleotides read TGTGCCAGCAGCGGAGGGACAGGCACTGAAGCTTTCTTT.

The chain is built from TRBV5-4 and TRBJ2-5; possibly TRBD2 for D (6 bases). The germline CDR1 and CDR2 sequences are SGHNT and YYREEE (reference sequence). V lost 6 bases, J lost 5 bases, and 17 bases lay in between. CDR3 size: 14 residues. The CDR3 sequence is CASTIRGAGETQYF. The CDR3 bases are TGTGCCAGCACCATTCGGGGCGCGGGGGAGACCCAGTACTTC.